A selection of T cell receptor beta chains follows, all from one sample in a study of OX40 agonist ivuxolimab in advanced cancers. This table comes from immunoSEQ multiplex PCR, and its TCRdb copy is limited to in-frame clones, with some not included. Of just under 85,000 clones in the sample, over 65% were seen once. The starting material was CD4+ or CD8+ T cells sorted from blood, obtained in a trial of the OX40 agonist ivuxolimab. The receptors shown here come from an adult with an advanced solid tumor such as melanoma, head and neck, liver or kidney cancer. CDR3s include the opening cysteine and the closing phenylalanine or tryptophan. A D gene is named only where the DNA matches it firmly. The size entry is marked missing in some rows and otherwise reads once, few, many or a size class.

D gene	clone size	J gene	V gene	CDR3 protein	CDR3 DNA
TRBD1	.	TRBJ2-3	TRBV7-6	CASSLGQGIVDTQYF	TGTGCCAGCAGCTTGGGACAGGGGATTGTGGATACGCAGTATTTT
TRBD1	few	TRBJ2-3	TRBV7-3	CASSLGGTGKGRDTQYF	TGTGCCAGCAGCTTAGGCGGGACAGGGAAAGGAAGAGATACGCAGTATTTT
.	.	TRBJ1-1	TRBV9	CASSVVTEAFF	TGTGCCAGCAGCGTAGTAACTGAAGCTTTCTTT
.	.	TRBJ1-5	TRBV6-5	CASRQQGGNQPQHF	TGTGCCAGCAGGCAACAAGGGGGCAATCAGCCCCAGCATTTT
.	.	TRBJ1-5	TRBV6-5	CASSVGGSQPQHF	TGTGCCAGCAGTGTTGGGGGAAGTCAGCCCCAGCATTTT
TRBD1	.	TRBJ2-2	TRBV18	CASSQTGTGVSGELFF	TGTGCCAGCTCACAAACCGGGACAGGGGTGTCCGGGGAGCTGTTTTTT
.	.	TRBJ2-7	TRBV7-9	CASSSSFEQYF	TGTGCCAGCAGCTCGTCGTTCGAGCAGTACTTC
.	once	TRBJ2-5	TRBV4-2	CASSPARGGPGETQYF	TGTGCCAGCAGCCCGGCTAGGGGAGGCCCCGGAGAGACCCAGTACTTC
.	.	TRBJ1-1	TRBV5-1	CASSLDFWTRTEAFF	TGCGCCAGCAGCTTGGACTTTTGGACTAGGACTGAAGCTTTCTTT
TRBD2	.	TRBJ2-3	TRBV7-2	CASSSLFASGGADTQYF	TGTGCCAGCAGCTCCCTCTTCGCTAGCGGGGGGGCAGATACGCAGTATTTT
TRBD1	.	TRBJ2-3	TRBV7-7	CASSPLGSGGDTQYF	TGTGCCAGCAGCCCCCTAGGCTCAGGGGGAGATACGCAGTATTTT
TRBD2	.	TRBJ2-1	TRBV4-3	CASSQERLAKGNEQFF	TGCGCCAGCAGCCAAGAGAGACTAGCAAAAGGCAATGAGCAGTTCTTC
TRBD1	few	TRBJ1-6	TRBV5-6	CASSYLTGQGGGSPLHF	TGTGCCAGCAGCTACTTAACGGGACAGGGAGGCGGATCACCCCTCCACTTT